This is a list of T cell receptor beta chains from one sample in a study of T cell repertoires in cytomegalovirus infection. TCRdb processed the reads anew with MiXCR; each CDR3 protein has one entry. The sample has 300,000 or so distinct CDR3 sequences, 25% seen once; the top ten hold about 15%. Sequences were obtained from PBMCs. All receptors derive from a human donor in good health (CMV status not recorded). Some clones in this sample may be carry-over from other donors' samples. Each CDR3 is given with its conserved first and last residue. D genes are given only for firm matches. Clone size, where shown, is once, few, many, or a class for clones that have expanded.

clone_size,j_call,d_call,v_call,cdr3_aa,cdr3_nt
many,TRBJ2-3,TRBD2,TRBV7-2,CASSLLAGSTDTQYF,TGTGCCAGCAGCTTACTAGCGGGATCCACAGATACGCAGTATTTT
NA,TRBJ2-2,NA,TRBV10-3,CAIKNLGPSNTGELFF,TGTGCCATCAAGAATCTAGGGCCTTCGAACACCGGGGAGCTGTTTTTT
NA,TRBJ2-7,NA,TRBV28,CASSSGGRWGEQYF,TGTGCCAGCAGTTCTGGGGGGCGGTGGGGCGAGCAGTACTTC
NA,TRBJ2-7,NA,TRBV28,CASSDSPYEQYF,TGTGCCAGCAGTGACAGCCCCTACGAGCAGTACTTC
many,TRBJ1-2,NA,TRBV7-2,CASSAGTYYGYTF,TGTGCCAGCAGTGCCGGGACCTACTATGGCTACACCTTC
NA,TRBJ1-3,NA,TRBV7-2,CASSFDSNSGNTIYF,TGTGCCAGCAGCTTTGACAGTAACTCTGGAAACACCATATATTTT
few,TRBJ2-1,TRBD2,TRBV6-2/TRBV6-3,CASSYPGLAGGVRSYEQFF,TGTGCCAGCAGTTACCCGGGACTAGCGGGAGGAGTTCGGTCCTATGAGCAGTTCTTC
NA,TRBJ1-5,NA,TRBV6-2/TRBV6-3,CASSYWSGVGNQPQHF,TGTGCCAGCAGTTACTGGTCGGGGGTAGGCAATCAGCCCCAGCATTTT
many,TRBJ2-2,NA,TRBV4-2,CASSQDNQGANTGELFF,TGTGCCAGCAGCCAAGATAATCAGGGCGCGAACACCGGGGAGCTGTTTTTT
few,TRBJ2-3,NA,TRBV20-1,CSARADRTDTQYF,TGCAGTGCCCGAGCGGACCGCACAGATACGCAGTATTTT
NA,TRBJ2-7,NA,TRBV6-1,CASSEALFVGDIYEQYF,TGTGCCAGCAGTGAAGCGTTATTTGTAGGGGACATCTACGAGCAGTACTTC
once,TRBJ2-1,NA,TRBV29-1,CSVGGPNEQFF,TGCAGCGTTGGGGGCCCCAATGAGCAGTTCTTC
NA,TRBJ1-5,NA,TRBV2,CASSAGINSNQPQHF,TGTGCCAGCAGTGCAGGGATAAATAGCAATCAGCCCCAGCATTTT
NA,TRBJ2-4,TRBD2,TRBV28,CAGGTSGAKNIQYF,TGTGCCGGGGGGACTAGCGGAGCCAAAAACATTCAGTACTTC
many,TRBJ1-2,TRBD1,TRBV7-2,CASSPTGGIYGYTF,TGTGCCAGCAGCCCGACAGGGGGAATCTATGGCTACACCTTC
many,TRBJ1-5,NA,TRBV7-8,CASSLVGGSRNQPQHF,TGTGCCAGCAGCTTAGTAGGAGGGTCCCGCAATCAGCCCCAGCATTTT
NA,TRBJ1-3,NA,TRBV7-2,CASSLDLAGNTIYF,TGTGCCAGCAGCTTAGATCTCGCCGGAAACACCATATATTTT
NA,TRBJ1-6,TRBD1,TRBV20-1,CSARTSGQGNSPLHF,TGCAGTGCTAGAACGTCGGGACAGGGTAATTCACCCCTCCACTTT
NA,TRBJ1-5,NA,TRBV4-3,CASSQGGYSNQPQHF,TGCGCCAGCAGCCAAGGGGGTTATAGCAATCAGCCCCAGCATTTT
NA,TRBJ2-1,TRBD1,TRBV7-8,CASSSSRGDRGSREQFF,TGTGCCAGCAGCTCCAGCAGAGGGGACAGGGGAAGTCGTGAGCAGTTCTTC
few,TRBJ2-3,TRBD2,TRBV7-2,CASRKGLAVNTDTQYF,TGTGCCAGCAGAAAAGGACTAGCGGTGAACACAGATACGCAGTATTTT
once,TRBJ1-1,NA,TRBV27,CASIAGTANTEAFF,TGTGCCAGCATCGCCGGGACGGCGAACACTGAAGCTTTCTTT
few,TRBJ2-7,NA,TRBV7-2,CASSLARGAPRGYEQYF,TGTGCCAGCAGCTTAGCGAGAGGGGCTCCAAGGGGCTACGAGCAGTACTTC
NA,TRBJ2-7,TRBD1,TRBV6-5,CASSPTGGLYEQYF,TGTGCCAGCAGCCCCACAGGGGGGCTGTACGAGCAGTACTTC
medium-sized,TRBJ1-2,TRBD1,TRBV7-2,CASSFDRADGYTF,TGTGCCAGCAGCTTCGACAGGGCGGATGGCTACACCTTC
few,TRBJ2-1,TRBD2,TRBV11-2,CASIPFTSGAYNEQFF,TGTGCCAGCATCCCCTTTACTAGCGGGGCGTACAATGAGCAGTTCTTC
NA,TRBJ2-1,TRBD2,TRBV5-6,CASSQRGYNEQFF,TGTGCCAGTAGTCAGCGGGGATACAATGAGCAGTTCTTC
NA,TRBJ2-5,NA,TRBV20-1,CSARAPKALLQETQYF,TGCAGTGCTAGAGCGCCGAAAGCGTTACTTCAAGAGACCCAGTACTTC
NA,TRBJ1-1,NA,TRBV4-1,CASRGGFGAEAFF,TGCGCCAGCAGGGGGGGGTTTGGGGCTGAAGCTTTCTTT
many,TRBJ1-2,NA,TRBV7-2,CASSLGGENNYGYTF,TGTGCCAGCAGCTTAGGGGGAGAGAATAACTATGGCTACACCTTC
few,TRBJ2-1,TRBD2,TRBV7-8,CASSLGSGEGRLAGGYNEQFF,TGTGCCAGCAGCTTAGGGTCAGGGGAGGGTCGGCTAGCGGGAGGATACAATGAGCAGTTCTTC
NA,TRBJ2-7,TRBD1,TRBV28,CASGDSHYEQYF,TGTGCCAGCGGGGACAGCCACTACGAGCAGTACTTC
many,TRBJ1-2,NA,TRBV7-2,CASSLGEGNYGYTF,TGTGCCAGCAGCTTAGGGGAGGGGAACTATGGCTACACCTTC
NA,TRBJ2-7,TRBD2,TRBV28,CASSLSVTSGGVYEQYF,TGTGCCAGCAGTTTATCGGTCACTAGCGGGGGGGTCTACGAGCAGTACTTC
few,TRBJ1-1,TRBD1,TRBV7-9,CASSPTGRNTEAFF,TGTGCCAGCAGCCCGACAGGGAGGAACACTGAAGCTTTCTTT
many,TRBJ2-1,TRBD2,TRBV7-2,CASSLGAGGPLSYNEQFF,TGTGCCAGCAGCTTAGGGGCGGGAGGGCCCCTCTCCTACAATGAGCAGTTCTTC
once,TRBJ2-7,NA,TRBV20-1,CKSQRASSYEQYF,TGCAAATCTCAGCGGGCCAGCTCCTACGAGCAGTACTTC